This T cell receptor (beta chain) is drawn from a study of control samples from healthy donors and cancer patients (dated by TCRdb to the early 2020s). The CDR3, from cysteine to phenylalanine, totals 12 residues. Only the CDR3 part of the read is kept: 36 bases, read in frame from the first base. V is pared back by 6 bases and J by 3 bases, with 9 bases lying between the germline termini. Per the germline V gene, MNHEY is the CDR1 and SVGEGT is the CDR2. As regards this clone: Its antigen remains unidentified. Per-nucleotide qualities are absent, and no much larger clonotype sits a single base away.

Library preparation employed the immunoSEQ multiplex PCR assay. What TCRdb holds here is the immuneACCESS table cut down to in-frame rearrangements. Part of the clones is not present; checked against another copy, under half of the missing clones reflect an unresolved V gene, and the others are unexplained. Recorded for this sample are 100,000 to 120,000 clones; under 90% of them occurred a single time. The ten largest clonotypes hold about 12% of the sample. The sequence is built from TRBV6-2 or TRBV6-3 and TRBJ2-7, with the D gene not confidently named. This sequence was found in a woman aged 45-59 years in good health. The sample taken for sequencing was blood. The DNA sequence is as follows: TGTGCCAGCAGCTCGGACCTCTACGAGCAGTACTTC. The translation is CASSSDLYEQYF.